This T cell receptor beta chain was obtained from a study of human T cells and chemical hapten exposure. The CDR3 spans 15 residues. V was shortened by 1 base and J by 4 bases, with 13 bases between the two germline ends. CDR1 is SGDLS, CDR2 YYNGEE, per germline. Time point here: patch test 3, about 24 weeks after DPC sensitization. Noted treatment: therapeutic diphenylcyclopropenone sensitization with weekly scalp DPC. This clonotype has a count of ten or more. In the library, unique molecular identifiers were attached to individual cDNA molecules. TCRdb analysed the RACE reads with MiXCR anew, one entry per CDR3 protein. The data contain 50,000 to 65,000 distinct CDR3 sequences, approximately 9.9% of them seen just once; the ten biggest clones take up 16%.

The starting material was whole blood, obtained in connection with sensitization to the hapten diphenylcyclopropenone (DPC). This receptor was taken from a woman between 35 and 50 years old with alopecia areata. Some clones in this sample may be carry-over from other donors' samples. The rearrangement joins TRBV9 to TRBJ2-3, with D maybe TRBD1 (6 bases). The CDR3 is CASSVLDSPSDTQYF. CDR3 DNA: TGTGCCAGCAGCGTATTGGACAGCCCCTCAGATACGCAGTATTTT.